This TCR beta chain comes out of a study of T-cell memory formation after mild COVID-19. Overall study findings and caveats: The authors left the SARS-CoV-2 specificity of second-wave clones peaking on day 37 unconfirmed. Some SARS-CoV-2-responding clones were already detected in memory before infection.

The CDR3 runs to 13 residues. Germline-derived CDR1 and CDR2 are MDHEN and SYDVKM. Deletions cut 5 bases from V and 6 bases from J, with 13 bases between. Note on this clonotype: Its antigen is as yet unknown.

Constant-segment primers and 5'RACE yielded cDNA libraries for TCR alpha and TCR beta, each carrying sample barcodes and UMIs. A single record per CDR3 protein comes from TCRdb applying MiXCR to the 5' RACE reads. The table has tens of thousands of distinct CDR3 sequences, about a tenth seen once; the top ten hold around 1.1%. The chain couples TRBV28 to TRBJ1-1, with no clear D. The specimen was PBMCs or a T cell subset sorted from them (not recorded which). The TCR comes from a man aged 18 to 35 who had mild COVID-19 (a few samples of this study predate the infection). Cell type and time point are not known. CDR3 nucleotide sequence: TGTGCCAGCAGTATCCCCACTCCCGCTGAAGCTTTCTTT. Its translation is CASSIPTPAEAFF.